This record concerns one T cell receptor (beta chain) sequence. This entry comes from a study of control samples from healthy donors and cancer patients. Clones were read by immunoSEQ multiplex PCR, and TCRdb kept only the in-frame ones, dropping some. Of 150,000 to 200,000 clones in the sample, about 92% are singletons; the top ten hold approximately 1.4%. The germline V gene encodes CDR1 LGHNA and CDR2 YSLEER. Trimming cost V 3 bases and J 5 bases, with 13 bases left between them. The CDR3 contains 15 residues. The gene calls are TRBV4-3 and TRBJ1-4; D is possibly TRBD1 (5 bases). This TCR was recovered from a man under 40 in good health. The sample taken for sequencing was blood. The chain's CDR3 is CASSHAGGGNEKLFF. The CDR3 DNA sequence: TGCGCCAGCAGCCACGCTGGGGGGGGGAATGAAAAACTGTTTTTT.